This T cell receptor (beta chain) is from a study of blood T cell repertoires in COVID-19. About the study: From the United States, Italy and Spain came samples of acute and convalescent COVID-19. The analysed material was cDNA or gDNA that came from T cells, B-cell-depleted T cells, or PBMCs.

In the authors' workflow: Amplified reference gene primers provided the basis for estimating nucleated cell counts. The data were produced by immunoSEQ multiplex PCR, yet TCRdb's version contains in-frame clones alone and is incomplete. The V and J calls and clone size were taken over from that table, and D and trimming were inferred from the DNA. Among approximately 24,000 clones listed, roughly 94% were seen once. The length of the CDR3 is 14 residues. With 4 bases removed from V and 5 bases from J, the gap between germline ends came to 13 bases. Germline assignment: CDR1 SGHKS and CDR2 YYEKEE (reference sequence).

The specimen was peripheral blood. This sequence was found in a woman between 45 and 65 years old with active COVID-19. The chain uses TRBV5-5 and TRBJ2-1; perhaps TRBD2 as D (5 bases). The CDR3 region has the DNA TGTGCCAGCAGCCCCCGACCGGGAAACAATGAGCAGTTCTTC. Protein product: CASSPRPGNNEQFF.